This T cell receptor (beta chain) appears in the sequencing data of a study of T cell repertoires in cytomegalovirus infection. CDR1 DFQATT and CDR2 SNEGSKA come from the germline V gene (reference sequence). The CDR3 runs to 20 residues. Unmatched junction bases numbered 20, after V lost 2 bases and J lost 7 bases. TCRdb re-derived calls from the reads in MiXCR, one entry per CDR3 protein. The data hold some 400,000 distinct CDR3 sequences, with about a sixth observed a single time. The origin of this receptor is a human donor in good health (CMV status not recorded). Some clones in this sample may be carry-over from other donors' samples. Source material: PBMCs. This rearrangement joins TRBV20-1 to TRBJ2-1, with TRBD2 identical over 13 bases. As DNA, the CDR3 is TGCAGTGCTAGATCCCTAGGGACTAGCGGGGCCCCCACCTCAGGGAATGAGCAGTTCTTC. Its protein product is CSARSLGTSGAPTSGNEQFF.